This TCR beta chain is from a study of cytomegalovirus exposure and HLA in healthy donors listed by TCRdb under 2017. Regarding the complete study: According to an earlier analysis of 587 of the donors, 150 million to 200 million T cells yielded some 110 million unique TCR beta sequences and approximately 300 Gb of sequence data. Donor age, sex, ethnicity and CMV serostatus were compiled together with the repertoire data. Typing coverage differed by locus: A, B, C, DRB1 and DQB1 were typed in about 620-630 donors, DQA1 in 500 to 550, DPA1 in over 600, and DPB1 in just under 490. Across 300 to 500 genotyped donors of the cohort, an average of 235,054 unique TCR beta nucleotide sequences per donor were sequenced, and approximately 19% of those sequences were non-productive. In an earlier analysis of more than 550 of the donors, high-throughput TCR beta sequencing was used to judge whether each TCR beta V gene segment behaved as functional or pseudogenic. In the later analysis, no new phenotypic data were used to find candidate immune exposures; instead, reliance was placed on TCR beta sequences and their occurrence across donors. Both class I and class II loci were covered by HLA typing, at four-digit resolution. Every repertoire in the discovery cohort had been generated on one and the same sequencing platform. In a later genetic analysis, genome-wide SNP genotypes for 398 of the 666 donors were used, and that subset was treated as a discovery cohort. A later analysis re-analyzed previously published TCR beta repertoires from roughly 690 donors and added high-resolution HLA genotyping to study TCR occurrence patterns. Besides the first cohort of under 700 subjects, a separate validation cohort made up of 120 different subjects was used. Roughly five DR-DQ haplotypes were handled as single units for association and clustering, since linkage in the cohort was strong. The study used immunosequencing to profile the T cell repertoires of hundreds of subjects and linked those repertoires to cytomegalovirus serostatus. Among the 398 genotyped donors, about 83% belonged to the genetic ancestry cluster associated with self-reported Caucasian donors. The aim of the study was to test whether cataloging public T cell receptors could identify signatures of past pathogen exposure. The study combined high-throughput TCR immunosequencing, statistical association of individual TCRs with disease status, and machine learning to predict cytomegalovirus infection status. An early release that covered fewer than 750 HLA-typed donors contained approximately 300 gigabases of sequencing data and tens of millions of unique TCR sequences.

Receptor amplification or capture employed the immunoSEQ multiplex PCR assay. A mixture of 60 forward primers for TCR Vbeta segments and 13 reverse primers for TCR Jbeta segments was used in the multiplex PCR. Amplification of the CDR3 region of rearranged TCR beta genes was performed with a multiplex PCR assay on genomic DNA. The Illumina HiSeq System was used to sequence the amplified TCR beta libraries as 87-base-pair reads. The study's processing was this. A later analysis tallied 75 million to 95 million unique TCR beta chains across the 666 repertoires, and about 12 million of those chains were shared by two or more donors. Raw reads were error-corrected and collapsed into unique sequences by a nearest-neighbor algorithm in which closely related sequences were merged to remove PCR and sequencing errors. V, D and J gene segments were assigned by aligning CDR3 sequences to IMGT reference sequences. Each retained sequence needed at least a six-nucleotide match to both a V gene segment and a J gene segment. A rearrangement counted as productive if the CDR3 had no stop codons and remained in frame with V and J, and every other rearrangement counted as non-productive. CDR3 was defined according to IMGT convention as the region running from the second conserved V-encoded cysteine to the conserved J-encoded phenylalanine. Sequences without an unambiguous match to a single V gene segment were excluded from the earlier analysis of 500 to 700 of the donors. An earlier analysis of approximately 590 of the donors called V segments functional above 56.7% productive rearrangements and segregating when the between-donor standard deviation exceeded 5%. To diagnose cytomegalovirus status from the catalog of TCR beta chain sequences, a statistical classification framework was built. V and J gene assignment, in a later analysis, came from comparing TCR nucleotide sequences with IMGT/GENE-DB human TR gene sequences. The TCRdist pipeline was used in a later analysis to assign CDR3 sequences and most-parsimonious VDJ recombination scenarios. In a later analysis, each TCR beta chain was defined by its CDR3 amino acid sequence together with its V-gene family, and reads lacking a unique V-gene family were excluded. A later analysis removed roughly 590 highly shared, low-generation-probability nucleotide sequences to deal with suspected cross-contamination and a sequencing artifact. In a later analysis, a clonal expansion index for each public chain was calculated from normalized within-repertoire ranks of inferred template counts. Generation probabilities in a later analysis came from a VDJ recombination model fitted to out-of-frame rearrangements, and those results were checked against IGoR. In a later analysis, hypergeometric tests were used to score TCR-TCR, TCR-HLA and TCR-CMV co-occurrence, with a repertoire-size bias correction applied to TCR pairs. False discovery rates were estimated in a later analysis by permuting HLA or CMV assignments 20 times. In a later analysis, co-occurring TCRs were grouped using DBSCAN, and TCRdist sequence similarity was added for clustering within HLA-allele-positive subsets. Co-occurrence clustering excluded repertoires with fewer than 30,000 or more than 120,000 public chains, plus five with anomalous nucleotide sharing. Sourced from immuneACCESS, this table was stored by TCRdb with only in-frame sequences that have V and J called. A share of the clones is absent; for the studies checked, an unresolved V gene accounts for under half, and the remainder has no known explanation. For V, J and clone size, that table is used; D and trimming come from the DNA. This sample has approximately 140,000 clones in its table, and roughly four fifths of those were observed once. In total, the top ten clones hold more than 2.5% of the sample.

Inclusive of the bounding cysteine and phenylalanine, the CDR3 is 15 residues long. Left in the record is the CDR3 DNA by itself, 45 bases read in frame from the first base. Per the germline V gene (reference sequence), MNHEY is the CDR1 and SMNVEV is the CDR2. Clipping removes 4 bases from V and 2 bases from J, with 7 as the unmatched junction base count. Broad study findings and their caveats: CMV serostatus was the only immune exposure information available for the cohort. Roughly uniform sequencing depth across donors was assumed in presence/absence analyses, although this assumption may not hold. A later analysis found that most CMV-associated TCR beta chains appeared HLA-restricted, with HLA associations seemingly driven largely by CMV exposure. Because HLA typing was unavailable for some donors at each locus, only the typed subset was used in association tests. In a later analysis, HLA-associated TCR beta chains were found to be more clonally expanded and to have lower generation probabilities than equally common non-associated chains. The earlier analysis of a few hundred of the donors excluded approximately 15 rarely observed V segments, including chromosome 9 orphons, because counts were too low. In the study, some 160 TCR beta chains were listed as associated with cytomegalovirus. Strong co-occurrence of HLA alleles, especially DR and DQ, made assigning TCR associations to individual alleles difficult. A cluster of highly shared sequence variants was judged likely to represent a technical artifact of the sequencing pipeline. The cohort was sequenced for TCR beta chains only, and without alpha or paired-chain data the features that could be detected were limited. In an earlier analysis of about 540 of the donors, most TCR beta V segments were observed in productive rearrangements about 87% or about 30% of the time, broadly matching IMGT annotations. In a later analysis, several top co-occurrence clusters were reported to appear linked to parvovirus B19, influenza, CMV and Epstein-Barr virus. Compared with the roughly 670-donor mean, donors in an Asian-associated ancestry cluster had fewer N-insertions in productive TCRs, according to a later genetic analysis. A further reported finding was that TCR beta sequences accurately predicted the HLA-A and HLA-B alleles for most subjects in the first cohort. A later analysis found that TCR association rates varied across HLA loci, with DRB1 alleles showing the most associated TCRs and HLA-C alleles the fewest. The 87-base-pair reads could not distinguish some IMGT-functional V segments, including TRBV6-2 and TRBV6-3, so those segments were excluded. The classifier was reported to diagnose cytomegalovirus status with high specificity and sensitivity in both the original cohort and the validation cohort. A later analysis associated about 18,000 TCR beta sequences with specific HLA alleles at a false discovery rate of 0.05. Three of the identified cytomegalovirus-associated TCR beta chains were confirmed in vitro to be specific for cytomegalovirus antigens. The authors suggested that the approach could potentially be extended to other disease states and immunological phenotypes. Correlated functional status among segregating V segments might reflect linkage disequilibrium, but an unknown experimental factor could not be ruled out. Most TCR sequences were observed very rarely across donors, whereas some public TCRs were present in many individuals. V-gene and J-gene trimming of TCR beta chains was associated with a missense DCLRE1C variant in a later genetic analysis, and the association was replicated in an independent cohort.

The cohort comprised fewer than 700 healthy bone marrow donors. Cohort members were all nominally healthy when sampled, although unrecorded immune exposures were likely present. The donor was CMV seropositive and belonged to the group of about 290 seropositive cohort members. Every donor gave a peripheral blood sample, and the peripheral blood mononuclear cells from that sample were used for TCR beta sequencing. Genomic DNA was extracted from the blood cell samples with the Qiagen DNeasy Blood Extraction Kit. This clone has only one observation. Its antigen is not yet known. Nothing much larger sits one base from this clone, and base qualities are not available.

This receptor was obtained from a young man in good health and CMV-seropositive. What was sequenced was PBMCs. The V and J genes are TRBV27 and TRBJ1-1, with 7 middle bases fitting TRBD1. The DNA sequence reads TGTGCCAGCAGTTCCCATTGGGACAGTAACACTGAAGCTTTCTTT. Its coded protein is CASSSHWDSNTEAFF.